Presented here are 12 T cell receptor beta chains from one specimen sequenced in a study of T cells in Graves' hyperthyroidism and ophthalmopathy. The source material, RNA transcripts, was used to amplify TCR beta CDR3 regions. The primer set for the first-round RT-PCR of the TCR CDR3 was HTBI. MiXCR, applied by TCRdb to the multiplex PCR reads, yields one record per CDR3 protein. The sample includes over 650,000 distinct CDR3 sequences, 16% of them seen just once. The material sequenced was blood. The receptors shown here come from a young man with Graves' hyperthyroidism.

This clonotype occurred many times. This chain joins TRBV2 and TRBJ1-5; the D gene is possibly TRBD1 (5 bases). The CDR3 extends over 14 amino acids. The V gene lost 5 bases and the J gene lost 2 bases, with 10 bases spanning the gap. Germline V gene data show CDR1 as SNHLY and CDR2 as FYNNEI. The chain's CDR3 is CASSRIQGNQPQHF. The CDR3 DNA sequence: TGTGCCAGCAGTAGGATACAGGGCAATCAGCCCCAGCATTTT.

There are many counts of this clonotype. The V and J genes are TRBV5-6 and TRBJ1-1; D gene uncertain. This CDR3 is 14 amino acids long. V was clipped by 4 bases and J by 6 bases, with 16 bases between them. The germline V gene has CDR1 SGHDT and CDR2 YYEEEE. For the CDR3, the DNA is TGTGCCAGCAGCATCAGCCCCAGGTGGGCTGAAGCTTTCTTT. Residues: CASSISPRWAEAFF.

Notes on this clonotype: A much bigger clone sits one base away, suggesting this may be a read error. The chain carries TRBV20-1 and TRBJ2-7; 7 bases align to TRBD1. The germline V gene encodes CDR1 DFQATT and CDR2 SNEGSKA (reference sequence). The CDR3 has 13 amino acids. As DNA, the CDR3 is TGCGGTTCACCCGGGGACAGTTCTACGGAGCAGTACTTC. Translated: CGSPGDSSTEQYF.

This clonotype was counted at least ten times. This chain connects TRBV3-1 to TRBJ2-1; TRBD1 matches 9 bases. The CDR3 length is 14 residues. Germline lookup yields CDR1 LGHDT and CDR2 YNNKEL (reference sequence). V dropped 3 bases and J dropped 7; count of bases not matched to a gene: 4. The DNA of the CDR3 is TGTGCCAGCAGCCAGGTGACAGGGGGAAATGAGCAGTTCTTC. Translation: CASSQVTGGNEQFF.

This clonotype was counted ten times or more. CDR3 residues: CASSLSRGGGEQYF. The CDR3 coding sequence is TGTGCCAGCAGTTTATCCAGGGGAGGAGGCGAGCAGTACTTC. V usage is TRBV28 and J usage is TRBJ2-7; either TRBD1 or TRBD2 may fit D (6 bases each). The CDR3 spans 14 residues. Trimming took 1 base from V and 6 from J, leaving 13 bases between them. CDR1 is MDHEN, CDR2 SYDVKM, per germline.

The V and J genes are TRBV20-1 and TRBJ2-6; 9 bases fit TRBD1. After removal of 4 bases from V and 2 bases from J, the junction contained 9 bases not matched to a gene. Germline CDR1 is DFQATT and CDR2 is SNEGSKA (reference sequence). This CDR3 region has 17 residues. The CDR3 is CSAITGQGTPGANVLTF. CDR3 DNA: TGCAGTGCTATAACGGGACAGGGAACTCCTGGGGCCAACGTCCTGACTTTC.

A few counts support this clonotype. The rearrangement links TRBV20-1 to TRBJ2-1, with TRBD1 as a possible D gene (5 bases). Germline CDR1 and CDR2: DFQATT and SNEGSKA (reference sequence). This CDR3 is built from 20 residues. V gave up 1 base and J gave up 9 bases, with 34 bases separating them. CDR3 in DNA: TGCAGTGCTAGAGCGGACATACATGTACTCGTGGAAAGATCCGTCGGTGAGCAGTTCTTC. Protein sequence: CSARADIHVLVERSVGEQFF.

This clonotype was seen a few times. The chain is built from TRBV30 and TRBJ1-1, with D hard to call. The germline V and J ends were trimmed by 3 bases and 1 base, with 9 bases remaining between them. CDR3 size: 13 residues. Germline V gene data show CDR1 as GTSNPN and CDR2 as SVGIG (reference sequence). DNA for the CDR3: TGTGCCTGGAGCGTCGACTGGAACACTGAAGCTTTCTTT. Protein product: CAWSVDWNTEAFF.

The V gene is TRBV24-1, the J gene TRBJ2-7; D unresolved. The CDR3 sequence is 15 residues long. Trimming removed 3 bases from V and 3 bases from J, with 14 bases in between. Germline-derived CDR1 and CDR2 are KGHDR and SFDVKD. DNA of the CDR3: TGTGCCACCAGTGATCCTCGGACGGATCTCTACGAGCAGTACTTC. It codes for CATSDPRTDLYEQYF.

This chain's CDR3 is CASSPWTGIMNTEAFF. For the CDR3, the DNA is TGTGCCAGCAGCCCTTGGACAGGGATAATGAACACTGAAGCTTTCTTT. The chain uses TRBV14 and TRBJ1-1, with 8 bases that match TRBD1. The trim removed 4 bases at V and 0 bases at J, leaving 7 bases unmatched. From germline, CDR1 is SGHDN and CDR2 FVKESK. The CDR3 is made up of 16 amino acids.

This clonotype was detected ten times or more. The rearrangement uses TRBV5-1 and TRBJ2-5, with D perhaps TRBD1 (5 bases). This CDR3 is built from 14 residues. Germline V gene data show CDR1 as SGHRS and CDR2 as YFSETQ. The V gene lost 2 bases and the J gene lost 2 bases, with 10 bases spanning the gap. CDR3 protein: CASSFQGFQETQYF. The CDR3 DNA sequence: TGCGCCAGCAGCTTTCAGGGATTTCAAGAGACCCAGTACTTC.

This clonotype appeared a single time. Being one base from a much bigger clone, this may be a read error. The chain is built from TRBV28 and TRBJ1-1; the D gene is possibly TRBD1 (5 bases). The CDR3 length is 14 residues. Germline CDR1 reads MDHEN; CDR2 reads SYDVKM. CDR3 in amino acids: CASTPSPRGTGAFF. CDR3 coding DNA: TGTGCCAGCACCCCCAGTCCCCGGGGCACTGGAGCTTTCTTT. Based on the CDR3 plus reference TRBV28 and TRBJ1-1, the full variable domain is DVKVTQSSRYLVKRTGEKVFLECVQDMDHENMFWYRQDPGLGLRLIYFSYDVKMKEKGDIPEGYSVSREKKERFSLILESASTNQTSMYLCASTPSPRGTGAFFGQGTRLTVV.